This T cell receptor beta chain appears in the sequencing data of a study of blood T cell repertoires in COVID-19. This table comes from immunoSEQ multiplex PCR, and its TCRdb copy is limited to in-frame clones, with some not included. The sample holds under 250,000 clones, more than 65% seen once. The junction had 8 bases not matched to a gene; V was cut back by 5 bases and J by 14 bases. Germline assignment: CDR1 MNHEY and CDR2 SMNVEV (reference sequence). The CDR3 is 12 residues long. The rearrangement links TRBV27 to TRBJ2-1, with 8 bases aligning to TRBD1. The origin of this receptor is a woman aged 80 or over with acute or convalescent COVID-19. The material sequenced was peripheral blood. This CDR3 reads CASSRGQGSKFF. Written as DNA, the CDR3 is TGTGCCAGCAGTCGAGGACAGGGATCGAAGTTCTTC.